The T cell receptor beta chain under discussion was sequenced for a study of CD8+CD57+ T cells in acquired aplastic anemia. Study conclusions and caveats: No significant difference in CD8+ Simpson's diversity was found between patients and controls. Researchers report that twenty-nine CD8+ CDR3 sequences appeared in both patients and controls.

Worth noting for this clonotype: As yet, its antigen is unknown.

The TCR beta profiling, which covered VDJ combination and CDR3 sequence, was carried out using genomic DNA as the template. Each CDR3 protein is one row after TCRdb ran MiXCR on the reads. The sample has hundreds of thousands of distinct CDR3 sequences, roughly half seen once. This receptor was identified in a human donor with severe aplastic anemia or a healthy control (not recorded which). The specimen was sorted CD4+, CD8+, or CD8+CD57+ T cells (not recorded which) from PBMCs.

The CDR3 is CAWSRAGLGEQYF. The CDR3 DNA is TGTGCCTGGAGTCGAGCGGGCCTTGGGGAGCAGTACTTC. V usage is TRBV19 and J usage is TRBJ2-7, with D possibly matching TRBD2 (6 bases). The CDR3 has 13 residues. CDR1 and CDR2 from the germline V gene are LNHDA and SQIVND (reference sequence). Trimming pared 11 bases from V and 7 bases from J, leaving 21 bases between.